The next 9 T cell receptor beta chains were all read from a single sample in a study of T cells in Graves' hyperthyroidism and ophthalmopathy. TCR beta CDR3 regions were amplified from RNA transcripts. Using the HTBI primer set, a first-round RT-PCR was run on the TCR CDR3. Each CDR3 protein is one row after TCRdb ran MiXCR on the multiplex PCR reads. The data hold 500,000 to 600,000 distinct CDR3 sequences, with 46% observed a single time. Material for sequencing was peripheral blood or thyroid tissue (not recorded which). The receptors come from an adult woman with Graves' disease, either hyperthyroidism or ophthalmopathy (not recorded which).

This clonotype was observed many times. The chain uses TRBV10-2 and TRBJ2-2, with 8 positions matching TRBD2. This CDR3 contains 14 residues. CDR1 and CDR2 (germline): WSHSY, SAAADI. The V gene end was trimmed by 6 bases and the J gene end by 2 bases; junction bases not matched to a gene: 2. The CDR3 loop reads CASRLAVNTGELFF. The CDR3 DNA reads as TGCGCCAGCAGACTAGCGGTTAACACCGGGGAGCTGTTTTTT.

The chain couples TRBV20-1 to TRBJ2-5; 7 nucleotides match TRBD2. V dropped 5 bases and J dropped 1; count of bases not matched to a gene: 16. This CDR3 has 17 residues. The germline CDR1 and CDR2 sequences are DFQATT and SNEGSKA (reference sequence). The CDR3: CSAYVGGSGMVQETQYF. DNA of the CDR3: TGCAGTGCTTACGTTGGTGGCAGCGGGATGGTCCAAGAGACCCAGTACTTC.

This clonotype was recorded at least ten times. J is TRBJ1-4 and V is TRBV6-5; possible D gene TRBD1, 5 bases. The CDR3 runs 12 residues. V lost 8 bases and J lost 6, with 10 bases in between. Per germline, CDR1 MNHEY and CDR2 SVGAGI. The CDR3: CASQGFYEKLFF. The CDR3 region has the DNA TGTGCCAGCCAGGGTTTTTATGAAAAACTGTTTTTT.

J is TRBJ1-2 and V is TRBV14; no clear D gene. The V end was cut by 3 bases, the J end by 4 bases, with 15 bases between. The CDR3 totals 15 residues. Germline loops: CDR1 SGHDN, CDR2 FVKESK. CDR3 DNA sequence: TGTGCCAGCAGCCAGACCTCAGCGGCTACCTATGGCTACACCTTC. Protein: CASSQTSAATYGYTF.

With respect to this clonotype: Given a much more abundant clone one base away, this may be a read error. The chain is built from TRBV4-1 and TRBJ1-6; possibly TRBD1 for D (6 bases). Trimming took off 6 bases at V and 7 bases at J, with 16 bases between the two ends. This CDR3 is 15 amino acids long. Germline values: CDR1 MGHRA, CDR2 YSYEKL. The CDR3 DNA reads as TGCGCCAGCAGATCTTACAGGGACGAGAATTCACCCCTCCACTTT. Its protein is CASRSYRDENSPLHF.

Comment on this clonotype: The limits of the CDR3 on the DNA are not certain, so only TCRdb's listed CDR3 is given. The chain couples TRBV29-1 to TRBJ2-3; the table's D call, TRBD1, was not checked against the DNA. Per germline, CDR1 SQVTM and CDR2 ANQGSEA. The CDR3 numbers 8 amino acids, ends counted. Here the CDR3 reads CSVGTGSF.

This chain uses TRBV15 with TRBJ1-2; 9 bases align to TRBD1. Germline assignment: CDR1 LNHNV and CDR2 YYDKDF (reference sequence). This CDR3 spans 15 amino acids. Trimming cost V 0 bases and J 11 bases; bases outside gene matches: 10. In nucleotides, the CDR3 is TGTGCCACCAGCAGAGATCGAGGGACAGGGCGTTTGTACACCTTC. This gives the protein CATSRDRGTGRLYTF.

This clonotype was recorded many times. The chain joins TRBV27 to TRBJ2-7; the match to TRBD1 covers 7 bases. V trimming: 4 bases; J trimming: 2 bases; junction bases outside the gene matches: 8. Germline V gene lookup returns CDR1 MNHEY and CDR2 SMNVEV (reference sequence). This CDR3 comprises 15 residues. CDR3 protein: CASSYRTGATYEQYF. Here the CDR3 DNA reads TGTGCCAGCAGTTATCGGACAGGAGCAACCTACGAGCAGTACTTC.

The rearrangement joins TRBV29-1 to TRBJ1-2; D gene uncertain. Trimming pared 7 bases from V and 6 bases from J, leaving 12 bases between. Per germline, CDR1 SQVTM and CDR2 ANQGSEA. The CDR3 sequence is 11 residues long. CDR3 DNA: TGCAGCGCTCGGGCCCCCGATGGCTACACCTTC. Its protein is CSARAPDGYTF.